The clone carrying this T cell receptor (beta chain) has more than one count but fewer than ten. Its target is not known. These data belong to a study of T-cell memory formation after mild COVID-19. Findings of the study overall: There was no confirmation that second-wave clones peaking on day 37 were SARS-CoV-2 specific. Memory cells collected pre-infection included some clones that later responded, suggesting cross-reactive memory joined. Later expanders leaned toward CD4+, whereas clones contracting from day 15 to 85 were balanced CD4/CD8.

TCR alpha and TCR beta cDNA libraries with sample barcodes and UMIs came from 5'RACE using constant-segment primers. TCRdb re-analysed the 5' RACE reads in MiXCR, keeping a single row per CDR3 protein. The sample includes approximately 260,000 distinct CDR3 sequences, about 17% of them seen just once. The source material was PBMCs or a T cell subset sorted from them (not recorded which). This TCR derives from a man aged 18 to 30 who had mild COVID-19 (a few samples of this study predate the infection). Cell type and time point are not known.

In nucleotides, the CDR3 is TGCAGTGCTTTACAGAGGACAGGGGCTAACTATGGCTACACCTTC. Translated: CSALQRTGANYGYTF. This chain links TRBV20-1 with TRBJ1-2; 9 bases agree with TRBD1. The CDR3 is made up of 15 amino acids. From germline, CDR1 is DFQATT and CDR2 SNEGSKA (reference sequence). After removal of 5 bases from V and 0 bases from J, the junction contained 7 bases not matched to a gene.